This entry lists 3 T cell receptor beta chains sequenced from one sample in a study of neurological immune-mediated disorders. TCRdb fed the 5' RACE reads into MiXCR, producing one record per CDR3 protein. This table has some 30,000 distinct CDR3 sequences, approximately 5% appearing once. The sample comprised CD4+ T cells from blood. These receptors originate from a woman aged 45-65 years in good health.

This clonotype was observed many times. This chain joins TRBV25-1 and TRBJ1-1, with D maybe TRBD1 (6 bases). The germline V gene encodes CDR1 MGHDK and CDR2 SYGVNS. The CDR3 is 14 amino acids. V was shortened by 4 bases and J by 5 bases, with 14 bases between the two germline ends. The CDR3 reads CASSATGRRTEAFF. The CDR3 DNA reads as TGTGCCAGCAGTGCAACAGGGCGGCGGACTGAAGCTTTCTTT.

This clonotype was picked up many times. The V gene is TRBV6-2 or TRBV6-3, the J gene TRBJ1-1; a weak D match, TRBD1 (5 bases). V was cut by 4 bases and J by 10 bases, with 19 bases left in between. Germline V CDR1 and CDR2: MNHEY, SVGEGT. The CDR3 loop spans 14 amino acids. CDR3 in amino acids: CASSSNFPGAAAFF. The CDR3, as DNA: TGTGCCAGCAGTTCCAACTTTCCCGGGGCCGCAGCTTTCTTT.

This clonotype was seen ten or more times. The chain has TRBV24-1 and TRBJ2-2, with D unclear. Germline loops: CDR1 KGHDR, CDR2 SFDVKD. The CDR3 sequence is 13 residues long. Trimming shortened V by 3 bases and J by 2 bases, and 3 bases separated the two germline ends. The CDR3 is CATSDVNTGELFF. The CDR3 DNA reads TGTGCCACCAGTGATGTTAACACCGGGGAGCTGTTTTTT.